The T cell receptor beta chain under discussion was sequenced for a study of T cell responses to AZD1222 COVID-19 vaccine. The method was immunoSEQ multiplex PCR; TCRdb's version includes in-frame clones alone and lacks a portion of them. The sample yields under 150,000 clones, 85% to 95% seen once. Whole-study results and caveats: Dominant at 160-218 and 743-854, vaccine-associated CD4 TCRs also spanned spike. Just a handful of people given AZD1222 tested seropositive at baseline. In a largely white British group with more females than males, clonal diversity was possibly underestimated.

Germline V gene sequence: CDR1 SGHNT, CDR2 YENEEA. Trimming shortened V by 4 bases and J by 4 bases, and 4 bases separated the two germline ends. The CDR3 is 12 amino acids. On this clone itself: Its antigen is unidentified.

Sample: peripheral blood, taken on day 0 of AZD1222 vaccination. The chain links TRBV11-3 to TRBJ2-2; D not resolved. The clonotype was recovered from an adult in good health. The CDR3 DNA sequence: TGTGCCAGCAGCTGGGGCACCGGGGAGCTGTTTTTT. It specifies CASSWGTGELFF.